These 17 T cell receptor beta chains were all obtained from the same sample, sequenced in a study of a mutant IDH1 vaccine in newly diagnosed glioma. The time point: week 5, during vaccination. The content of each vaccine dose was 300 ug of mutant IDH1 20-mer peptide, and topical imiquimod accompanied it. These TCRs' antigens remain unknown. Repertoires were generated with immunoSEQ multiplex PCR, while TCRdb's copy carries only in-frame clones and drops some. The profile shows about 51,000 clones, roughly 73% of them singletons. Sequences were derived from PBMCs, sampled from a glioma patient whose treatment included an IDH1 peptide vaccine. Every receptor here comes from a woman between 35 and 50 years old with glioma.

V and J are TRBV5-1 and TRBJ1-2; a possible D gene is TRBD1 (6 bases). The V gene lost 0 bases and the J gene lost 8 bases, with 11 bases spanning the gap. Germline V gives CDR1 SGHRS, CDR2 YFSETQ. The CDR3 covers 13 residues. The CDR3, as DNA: TGCGCCAGCAGCTTGGTGGGGGCGGAAGGCTACACCTTC. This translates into CASSLVGAEGYTF.

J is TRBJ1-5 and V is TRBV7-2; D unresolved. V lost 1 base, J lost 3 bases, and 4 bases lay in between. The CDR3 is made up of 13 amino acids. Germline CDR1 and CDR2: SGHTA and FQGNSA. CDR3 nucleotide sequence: TGTGCCAGCAGCTTAGGGATCAATCAGCCCCAGCATTTT. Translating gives CASSLGINQPQHF.

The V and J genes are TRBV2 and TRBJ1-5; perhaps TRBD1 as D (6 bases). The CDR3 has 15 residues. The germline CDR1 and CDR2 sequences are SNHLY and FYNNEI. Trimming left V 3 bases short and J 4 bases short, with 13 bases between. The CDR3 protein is CASSEAGAGNQPQHF. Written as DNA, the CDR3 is TGTGCCAGCAGTGAGGCAGGGGCCGGTAATCAGCCCCAGCATTTT.

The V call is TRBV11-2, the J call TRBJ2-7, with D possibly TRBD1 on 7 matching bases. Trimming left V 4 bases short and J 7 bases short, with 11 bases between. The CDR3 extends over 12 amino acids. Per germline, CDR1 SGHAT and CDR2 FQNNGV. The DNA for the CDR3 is TGTGCCAGCAGCTGGTCAGGGGGGGAGCAGTACTTC. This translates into CASSWSGGEQYF.

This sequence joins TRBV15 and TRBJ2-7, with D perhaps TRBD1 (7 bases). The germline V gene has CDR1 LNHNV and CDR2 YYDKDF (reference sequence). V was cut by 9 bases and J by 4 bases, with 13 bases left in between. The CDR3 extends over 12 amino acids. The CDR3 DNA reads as TGTGCCACTTCAGGGGGAGGTTACGAGCAGTACTTC. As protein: CATSGGGYEQYF.

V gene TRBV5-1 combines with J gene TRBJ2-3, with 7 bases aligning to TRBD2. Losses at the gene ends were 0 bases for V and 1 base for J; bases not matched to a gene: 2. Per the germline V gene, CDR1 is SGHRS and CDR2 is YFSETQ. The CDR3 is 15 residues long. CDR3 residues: CASSLGSGGTDTQYF. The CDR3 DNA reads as TGCGCCAGCAGCTTGGGGAGCGGGGGCACAGATACGCAGTATTTT.

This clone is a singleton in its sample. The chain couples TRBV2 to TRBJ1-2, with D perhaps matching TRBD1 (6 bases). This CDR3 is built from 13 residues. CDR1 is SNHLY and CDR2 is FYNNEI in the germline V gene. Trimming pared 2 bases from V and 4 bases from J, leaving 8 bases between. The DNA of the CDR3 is TGTGCCAGCAGTGAAACAGGGCTCTATGGCTACACCTTC. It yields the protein CASSETGLYGYTF.

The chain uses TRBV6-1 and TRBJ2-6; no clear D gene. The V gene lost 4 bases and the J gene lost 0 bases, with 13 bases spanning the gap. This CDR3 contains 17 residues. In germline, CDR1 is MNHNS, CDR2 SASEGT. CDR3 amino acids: CASSVEASHSGANVLTF. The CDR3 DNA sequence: TGTGCCAGCAGTGTAGAGGCCTCCCACTCTGGGGCCAACGTCCTGACTTTC.

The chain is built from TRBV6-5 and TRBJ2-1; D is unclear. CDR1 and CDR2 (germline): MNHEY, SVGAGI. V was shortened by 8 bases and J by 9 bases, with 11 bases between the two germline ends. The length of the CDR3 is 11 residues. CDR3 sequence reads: CASYFSGEQFF. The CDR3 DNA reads TGTGCCAGCTACTTCTCGGGTGAGCAGTTCTTC.

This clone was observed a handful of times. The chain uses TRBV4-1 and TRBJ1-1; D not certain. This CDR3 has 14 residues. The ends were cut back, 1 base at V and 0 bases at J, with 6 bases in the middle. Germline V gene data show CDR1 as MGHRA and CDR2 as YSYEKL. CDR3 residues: CASSQGLVNTEAFF. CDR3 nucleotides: TGCGCCAGCAGCCAAGGATTGGTGAACACTGAAGCTTTCTTT.

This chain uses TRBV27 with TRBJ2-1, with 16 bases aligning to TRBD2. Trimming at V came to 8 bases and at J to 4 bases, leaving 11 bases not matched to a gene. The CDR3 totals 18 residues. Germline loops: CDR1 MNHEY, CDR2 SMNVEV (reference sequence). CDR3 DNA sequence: TGTGCCAGCGTAGGGGGGACTAGCGGGGGGGCCGGTTACAATGAGCAGTTCTTC. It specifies CASVGGTSGGAGYNEQFF.

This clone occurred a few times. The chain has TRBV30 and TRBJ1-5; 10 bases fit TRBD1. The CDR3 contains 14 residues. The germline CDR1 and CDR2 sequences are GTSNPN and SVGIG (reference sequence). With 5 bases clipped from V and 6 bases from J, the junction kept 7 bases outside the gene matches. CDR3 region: CAWSDRGPSQPQHF. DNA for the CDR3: TGTGCCTGGTCCGACAGGGGGCCTTCTCAGCCCCAGCATTTT.

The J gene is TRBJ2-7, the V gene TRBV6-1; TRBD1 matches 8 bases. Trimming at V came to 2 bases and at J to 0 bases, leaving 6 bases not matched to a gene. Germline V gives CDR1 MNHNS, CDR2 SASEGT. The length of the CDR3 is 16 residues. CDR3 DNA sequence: TGTGCCAGCAGTGAATGGGACAGGATGGCCTCCTACGAGCAGTACTTC. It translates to CASSEWDRMASYEQYF.

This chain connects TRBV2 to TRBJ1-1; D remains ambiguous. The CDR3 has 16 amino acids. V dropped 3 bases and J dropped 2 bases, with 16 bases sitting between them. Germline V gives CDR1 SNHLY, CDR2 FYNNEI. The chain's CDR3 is CASSDPTGWGNTEAFF. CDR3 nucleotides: TGTGCCAGCAGTGATCCCACGGGATGGGGAAACACTGAAGCTTTCTTT.

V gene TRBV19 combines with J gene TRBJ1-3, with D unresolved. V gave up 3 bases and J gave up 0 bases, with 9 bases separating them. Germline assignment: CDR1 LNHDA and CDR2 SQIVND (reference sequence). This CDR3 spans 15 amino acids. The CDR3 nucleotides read TGTGCCAGTAGTATCGGCCTAAGCTCTGGAAACACCATATATTTT. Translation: CASSIGLSSGNTIYF.

The CDR3 sequence: CASRAGTYDNEQFF. DNA for the CDR3: TGTGCCAGCAGAGCCGGGACCTATGACAATGAGCAGTTCTTC. The chain is built from TRBV2 and TRBJ2-1; D assignment may be TRBD1 or TRBD2 (5 bases each). Trimming cost V 6 bases and J 5 bases, with 14 bases left between them. The germline CDR1 and CDR2 sequences are SNHLY and FYNNEI. This CDR3 has 14 residues.

CDR3 sequence: CASSFGLFANTEAFF. Written as DNA, the CDR3 is TGTGCCAGCAGCTTCGGACTCTTCGCGAACACTGAAGCTTTCTTT. V is TRBV11-1 and J is TRBJ1-1; no definite D call. Germline lookup yields CDR1 SGHAT and CDR2 FQDESV (reference sequence). The CDR3 sequence is 15 residues long. Trimming took off 3 bases at V and 1 base at J, with 12 bases between the two ends.